A selection of T cell receptor beta chains follows, all from one sample in a study of cytomegalovirus exposure and HLA in healthy donors. Some clones are missing from TCRdb's copy, which holds only in-frame ones; the method was immunoSEQ multiplex PCR. The table includes 100,000 to 150,000 clones, 70% to 85% detected once. Sequenced: PBMCs. Source of these receptors: a woman under 30 in good health and CMV-seropositive. The CDR3 runs from the conserved cysteine through the conserved F or W. Each record gives: D gene, V gene, clone size, J gene, CDR3 DNA, CDR3 protein. A D gene is named only where the DNA matches it firmly. Expanded clones are given a class, and other clones once, few, many or no size at all.

>-|TRBV19|-|TRBJ2-7
TGTGCCAGTAGTATCCAGGGAAAGCCCTACGAGCAGTACTTC
CASSIQGKPYEQYF
>TRBD2|TRBV5-4|-|TRBJ2-1
TGTGCCAGCAGCTCTCCGACTAGCGGGGCTACCTACAATGAGCAGTTCTTC
CASSSPTSGATYNEQFF
>-|TRBV27|-|TRBJ2-1
TGTGCCAGCAGGGGGAAGGTGGCAGGGGTCAATGAGCAGTTCTTC
CASRGKVAGVNEQFF
>TRBD1|TRBV4-1|-|TRBJ2-7
TGCGCCAGCAGCCAAGCCCCGGGACAGAGGATCTACGAGCAGTACTTC
CASSQAPGQRIYEQYF
>-|TRBV6-5|-|TRBJ2-2
TGTGCCAGCAGCGAATACGGGGGGAACACCGGGGAGCTGTTTTTT
CASSEYGGNTGELFF
>-|TRBV5-1|-|TRBJ1-1
TGCGCCAGCACCTTGTGGGGAGCGAACACTGAAGCTTTCTTT
CASTLWGANTEAFF
>TRBD2|TRBV5-1|-|TRBJ2-7
TGCGCCAGCAGCCCGTGGGGAGCGGGGGACTACTACGAGCAGTACTTC
CASSPWGAGDYYEQYF
>TRBD1|TRBV28|few|TRBJ1-1
TGTGCCAGCAGTTGGGCAGGGGGTAACACTGAAGCTTTCTTT
CASSWAGGNTEAFF
>TRBD1|TRBV6-1|-|TRBJ2-3
TGTGCCAGCAGTGAATGGACAGGGGGCACAGATACGCAGTATTTT
CASSEWTGGTDTQYF
>-|TRBV15|-|TRBJ2-7
TGTGCCACCAGCTCGGACAGCCTCCACGAGCAGTACTTC
CATSSDSLHEQYF
>TRBD1|TRBV29-1|-|TRBJ1-2
TGCAGCGCGTTTACAGGGGAAGGTGGCTACACCTTC
CSAFTGEGGYTF
>TRBD1|TRBV2|-|TRBJ2-3
TGTGCCAGCAGTACCGGGACAGCCCACACAGATACGCAGTATTTT
CASSTGTAHTDTQYF
>TRBD2|TRBV11-3|-|TRBJ2-1
TGTGCCAGCAGCCCTGGGGCTAGCGGGGACCTGGAGCAGTTCTTC
CASSPGASGDLEQFF
>TRBD2|TRBV9|-|TRBJ2-2
TGTGCCAGCAGCGTGCTAGCGGGGGACGGGGAGCTGTTTTTT
CASSVLAGDGELFF
>TRBD2|TRBV5-4|-|TRBJ2-5
TGTGCCAGCAGCTTGGGACTAGCGGGGGTTCGAGAGACCCAGTACTTC
CASSLGLAGVRETQYF
>-|TRBV6-1|-|TRBJ1-1
TGTGCCAGCAGCGACACAGGGGAAGCTTTCTTT
CASSDTGEAFF
>TRBD1|TRBV19|-|TRBJ2-5
TGTGCCAGTAGCATGAGACAGGGTGAGACCCAGTACTTC
CASSMRQGETQYF
>-|TRBV27|-|TRBJ2-3
TGTGCCAGCAGTCCCCACCTAGGGGATCTCACAGATACGCAGTATTTT
CASSPHLGDLTDTQYF
>TRBD2|TRBV5-1|-|TRBJ2-1
TGCGCCAGTCGACTAGCGGGGTTGGACAATGAGCAGTTCTTC
CASRLAGLDNEQFF
>-|TRBV9|-|TRBJ2-7
TGTGCCAGCAGCGTAGATGGGGGGACCCTGGGCGAGCAGTACTTC
CASSVDGGTLGEQYF
>TRBD1|TRBV5-8|-|TRBJ1-2
TGTGCCAGCAGCTTGGCCAGACAGGGGATGGGCTACACCTTC
CASSLARQGMGYTF
>TRBD2|TRBV5-4|-|TRBJ2-1
TGTGCCAGCAGCTTAAGCAACCGGGGGGGTTACAATGAGCAGTTCTTC
CASSLSNRGGYNEQFF
>-|TRBV7-2|-|TRBJ2-3
TGTGCCAGCAGCTTAGTACGACTGCTTAGCACAGATACGCAGTATTTT
CASSLVRLLSTDTQYF
>-|TRBV18|-|TRBJ2-2
TGTGCCAGCTCCCTCGACAGTGCGAACACCGGGGAGCTGTTTTTT
CASSLDSANTGELFF
>-|TRBV9|-|TRBJ1-1
TGTGCCAGCAGCGTAGCTAACTCTCCTGAAGCTTTCTTT
CASSVANSPEAFF
>-|TRBV18|-|TRBJ1-5
TGTGCCAGCTCACGGGGGGAGGGACCCCAGCATTTT
CASSRGEGPQHF
>-|TRBV28|-|TRBJ1-1
TGTGCCAGCAGTTTAGTAGAGGGTGAAGCTTTCTTT
CASSLVEGEAFF
>-|TRBV28|-|TRBJ1-1
TGTGCCAGCAGTGCCAAACAGTACATTTACACTGAAGCTTTCTTT
CASSAKQYIYTEAFF
>-|TRBV10-3|-|TRBJ1-1
TGTGCCATCAGTGACTTTCGAGTTGGCACTGAAGCTTTCTTT
CAISDFRVGTEAFF
>TRBD2|TRBV5-4|-|TRBJ2-1
TGTGCCAGCAGCTTGCCTAGCGGGGGGTTCTCCTACAATGAGCAGTTCTTC
CASSLPSGGFSYNEQFF
>TRBD2|TRBV7-9|-|TRBJ2-7
TGTTCCAGCGCTAGCGGGGATCTTTACGAGCAGTACTTC
CSSASGDLYEQYF
>TRBD1|TRBV6-6|-|TRBJ1-5
TGTGCCAGCAGTTACATACAGGGGAGCAATCAGCCCCAGCATTTT
CASSYIQGSNQPQHF
>-|TRBV6-1|-|TRBJ2-7
TGTGCCAGCACAGGGTTCCCCTACGAGCAGTACTTC
CASTGFPYEQYF
>TRBD2|TRBV5-1|-|TRBJ2-5
TGCGCCACGTCGGCGGGGGGCCTGGAGACCCAGTACTTC
CATSAGGLETQYF
>TRBD2|TRBV9|-|TRBJ2-5
TGTGCCAGCAGCGTAGCGCGTGGGGGGGACCAAGAGACCCAGTACTTC
CASSVARGGDQETQYF
>TRBD2|TRBV5-4|-|TRBJ2-1
TGTGCCAGCAGCCCCCGGAGCGGGGTTGAGCAGTTCTTC
CASSPRSGVEQFF
>-|TRBV28|-|TRBJ2-5
TGTGCCAGCAGTTCCGACAGTCAAGAGACCCAGTACTTC
CASSSDSQETQYF
>-|TRBV5-1|-|TRBJ2-5
TGCGCCAGCAGCCCGGAGGGGAGCCAAGAGACCCAGTACTTC
CASSPEGSQETQYF
>TRBD1|TRBV10-1|-|TRBJ2-5
TGCGCCAGCAGTGAGTCGAGGGTTGTCAGGGGGGAGACCCAGTACTTC
CASSESRVVRGETQYF
>-|TRBV6-1|once|TRBJ2-1
TGTGCCAGCAGTGAAACTGGTTCCTCCTACAATGAGCAGTTCTTC
CASSETGSSYNEQFF
>TRBD1|TRBV5-4|-|TRBJ1-4
TGTGCCAGCAGCGGACAGGGTGAGGCTAATGAAAAACTGTTTTTT
CASSGQGEANEKLFF
>-|TRBV2|-|TRBJ2-3
TGTGCCAGCAGATTCCTAGAAGATACGCAGTATTTT
CASRFLEDTQYF
>TRBD1|TRBV7-9|once|TRBJ2-7
TGTGCCAGCAGGGGGACGGGACAGGGAAACATCTCCGAGCAGTACTTC
CASRGTGQGNISEQYF
>TRBD2|TRBV7-2|-|TRBJ2-1
TGTGCCAGCAGCTTACTAGCGGGGGGCTACTCCTACAATGAGCAGTTCTTC
CASSLLAGGYSYNEQFF
>TRBD2|TRBV9|-|TRBJ2-2
TGTGCCAGCAGCCTCAGGGGACTAGCGGGGGGGCCCACCGGGGAGCTGTTTTTT
CASSLRGLAGGPTGELFF
>-|TRBV18|few|TRBJ2-7
TGTGCCAGCTCACCACCGGACAGTTACGAGCAGTACTTC
CASSPPDSYEQYF
>-|TRBV27|-|TRBJ2-7
TGTGCCAGCAGTTTGACTCAGGGAGGCGAGCAGTACTTC
CASSLTQGGEQYF
>TRBD1|TRBV6-5|-|TRBJ1-2
TGTGCCAGCAGTCCCACACAGGGGGATAACTATGGCTACACCTTC
CASSPTQGDNYGYTF
>-|TRBV30|-|TRBJ2-7
TGTGCCTGGAGTGTGCCAACGTTCGGCTACGAGCAGTACTTC
CAWSVPTFGYEQYF